Listed below are T cell receptor beta chains from one sample, sequenced in a study of immune cell composition in non-small cell lung cancer. Sequenced by immunoSEQ multiplex PCR; TCRdb stores in-frame clones only, minus some. The repertoire has roughly 15,000 clones, roughly 73% of them found once; the top ten carry approximately 14%. The sequencing sample was made of lung tumor tissue. The receptor set was obtained from a human donor with non-small cell lung cancer. Each CDR3 is given with its conserved first and last residue.

CAWSVQQGWGRNTEAFF	TRBJ1-1	TRBV30
CASSSLRDGGPGEQYF	TRBJ2-7	TRBV27
CASSGRVISTEAFF	TRBJ1-1	TRBV19
CASSSGTSGGSWSYNEQFF	TRBJ2-1	TRBV11-3
CASSSRRDREGNTIYF	TRBJ1-3	TRBV7-9
CASSFNSGRANEQFF	TRBJ2-1	TRBV7-8
CASSQGGQGNTIYF	TRBJ1-3	TRBV4-3
CASSLYRTGGQETQYF	TRBJ2-5	TRBV5-5
CASSPGFQGSNQPQHF	TRBJ1-5	TRBV18
CASSLLASGRSSDTQYF	TRBJ2-3	TRBV7-9
CASSPAGGRTGELFF	TRBJ2-2	TRBV6-5
CASSHDRGLDTGELFF	TRBJ2-2	TRBV7-9
CASSLAAGQPQHF	TRBJ1-5	TRBV11-2
CASSVAGGPYEQYF	TRBJ2-7	TRBV6-1
CASSGSGTSGYEQYF	TRBJ2-7	TRBV6-5
CASSLVGRAQETQYF	TRBJ2-5	TRBV7-9
CASSEIMARRFYEQYF	TRBJ2-7	TRBV6-1
CASSPGPGRNTGELFF	TRBJ2-2	TRBV7-3
CASSVAAGPPQETQYF	TRBJ2-5	TRBV9
CASTIQGANYEQYF	TRBJ2-7	TRBV28
CASSQRGGDHEQFF	TRBJ2-1	TRBV7-3
CASTAYGELFF	TRBJ2-2	TRBV19
CASRPSERTGELFF	TRBJ2-2	TRBV4-1
CASSFMGLAGDTQYF	TRBJ2-3	TRBV5-6
CASSHGGTNYGYTF	TRBJ1-2	TRBV14
CASSYGGGAYEQYF	TRBJ2-7	TRBV6-6
CASSIGLASDEQFF	TRBJ2-1	TRBV19
CASSSGGSADTQYF	TRBJ2-3	TRBV6-5
CASSPPGYEQYF	TRBJ2-7	TRBV6-5
CASSSGSGRNEQFF	TRBJ2-1	TRBV18
CASRGSSGYEQYF	TRBJ2-7	TRBV28